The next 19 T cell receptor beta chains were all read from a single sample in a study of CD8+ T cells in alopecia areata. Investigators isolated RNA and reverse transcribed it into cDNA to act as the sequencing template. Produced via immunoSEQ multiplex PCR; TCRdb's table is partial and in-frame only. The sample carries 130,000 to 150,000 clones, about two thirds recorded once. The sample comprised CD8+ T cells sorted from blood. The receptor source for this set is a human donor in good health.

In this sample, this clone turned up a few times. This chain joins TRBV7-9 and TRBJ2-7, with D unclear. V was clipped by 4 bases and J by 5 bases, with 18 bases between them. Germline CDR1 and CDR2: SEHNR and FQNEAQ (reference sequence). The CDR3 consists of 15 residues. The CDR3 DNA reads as TGTGCCAGCAGCTCCCAACGGGCCCTCCTAAACGAGCAGTACTTC. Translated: CASSSQRALLNEQYF. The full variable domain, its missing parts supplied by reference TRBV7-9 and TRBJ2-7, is DTGVSQNPRHKITKRGQNVTFRCDPISEHNRLYWYRQTLGQGPEFLTYFQNEAQLEKSRLLSDRFSAERPKGSFSTLEIQRTEQGDSAMYLCASSSQRALLNEQYFGPGTRLTVT.

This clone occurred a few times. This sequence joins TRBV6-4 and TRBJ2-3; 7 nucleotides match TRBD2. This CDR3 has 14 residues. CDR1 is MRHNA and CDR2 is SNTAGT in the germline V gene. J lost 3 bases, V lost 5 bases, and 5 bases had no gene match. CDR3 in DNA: TGTGCCAGCAGTCGAGGGCGGGAGACAGATACGCAGTATTTT. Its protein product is CASSRGRETDTQYF.

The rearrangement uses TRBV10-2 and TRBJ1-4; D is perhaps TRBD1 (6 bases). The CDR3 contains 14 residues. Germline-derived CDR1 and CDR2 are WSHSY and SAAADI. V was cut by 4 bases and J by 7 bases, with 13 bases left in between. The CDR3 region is CASSVWGPSEKLFF. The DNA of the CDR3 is TGCGCCAGCAGTGTATGGGGGCCGAGTGAAAAACTGTTTTTT.

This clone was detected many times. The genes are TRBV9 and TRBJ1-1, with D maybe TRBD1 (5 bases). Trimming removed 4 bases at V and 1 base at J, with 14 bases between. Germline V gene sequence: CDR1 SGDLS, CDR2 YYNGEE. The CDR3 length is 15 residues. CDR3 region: CASSPDAGPNTEAFF. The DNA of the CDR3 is TGTGCCAGCAGCCCCGACGCGGGGCCGAACACTGAAGCTTTCTTT.

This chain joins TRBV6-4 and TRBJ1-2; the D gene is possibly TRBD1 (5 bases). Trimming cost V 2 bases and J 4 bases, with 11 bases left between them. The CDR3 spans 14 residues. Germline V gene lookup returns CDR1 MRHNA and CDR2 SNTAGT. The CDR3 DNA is TGTGCCAGCAGTGACGGGGCGACGTCCTATGGCTACACCTTC. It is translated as CASSDGATSYGYTF.

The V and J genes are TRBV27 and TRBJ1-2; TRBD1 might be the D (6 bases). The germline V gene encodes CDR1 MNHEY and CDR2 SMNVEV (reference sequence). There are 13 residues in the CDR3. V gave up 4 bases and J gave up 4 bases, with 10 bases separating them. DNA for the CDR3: TGTGCCAGCAGTTCTATGACAGGCTATGGCTACACCTTC. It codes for CASSSMTGYGYTF.

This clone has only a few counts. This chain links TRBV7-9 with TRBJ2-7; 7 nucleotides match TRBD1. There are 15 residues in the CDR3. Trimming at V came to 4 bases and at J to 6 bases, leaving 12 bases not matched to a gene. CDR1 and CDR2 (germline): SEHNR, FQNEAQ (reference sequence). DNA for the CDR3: TGTGCCAGCAGCTCATACCGGGACAGAGAAGGCGAGCAGTACTTC. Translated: CASSSYRDREGEQYF.

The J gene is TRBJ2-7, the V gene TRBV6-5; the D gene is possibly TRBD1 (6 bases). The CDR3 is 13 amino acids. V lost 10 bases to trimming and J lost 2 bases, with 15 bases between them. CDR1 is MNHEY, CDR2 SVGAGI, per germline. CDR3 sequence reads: CATKQGLTYEQYF. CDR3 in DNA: TGTGCCACTAAACAGGGATTAACCTACGAGCAGTACTTC.

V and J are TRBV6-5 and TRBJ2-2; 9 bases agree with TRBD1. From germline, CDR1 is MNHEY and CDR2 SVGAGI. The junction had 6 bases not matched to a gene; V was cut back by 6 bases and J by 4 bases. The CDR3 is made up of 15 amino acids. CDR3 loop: CASRAGTGTTGELFF. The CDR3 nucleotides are TGTGCCAGCAGGGCCGGGACAGGGACCACCGGGGAGCTGTTTTTT.

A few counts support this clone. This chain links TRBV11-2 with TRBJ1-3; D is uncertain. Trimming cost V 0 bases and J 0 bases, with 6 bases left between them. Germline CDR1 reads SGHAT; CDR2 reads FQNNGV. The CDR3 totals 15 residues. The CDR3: CASSLDSSSGNTIYF. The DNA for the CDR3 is TGTGCCAGCAGCTTAGACTCGAGCTCTGGAAACACCATATATTTT.

CDR3 sequence: CASSLGQVYYEQYF. The DNA of the CDR3 is TGTGCCAGCAGCCTGGGACAGGTCTACTACGAGCAGTACTTC. The V gene is TRBV14, the J gene TRBJ2-7, with 8 bases that match TRBD1. This CDR3 region has 14 residues. Per the germline V gene, CDR1 is SGHDN and CDR2 is FVKESK. Unmatched junction bases numbered 5, after V lost 4 bases and J lost 3 bases.

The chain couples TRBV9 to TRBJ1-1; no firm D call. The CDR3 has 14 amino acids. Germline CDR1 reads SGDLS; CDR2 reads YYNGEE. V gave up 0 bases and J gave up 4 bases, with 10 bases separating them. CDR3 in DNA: TGTGCCAGCAGCGTAGGTTCTCGGGGCACTGAAGCTTTCTTT. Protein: CASSVGSRGTEAFF.

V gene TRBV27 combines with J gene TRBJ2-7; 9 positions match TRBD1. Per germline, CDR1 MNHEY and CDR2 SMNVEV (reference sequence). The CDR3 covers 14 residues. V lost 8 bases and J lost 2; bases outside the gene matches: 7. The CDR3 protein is CASAGTGLTYEQYF. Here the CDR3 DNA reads TGTGCCAGCGCGGGGACAGGGCTTACCTACGAGCAGTACTTC.

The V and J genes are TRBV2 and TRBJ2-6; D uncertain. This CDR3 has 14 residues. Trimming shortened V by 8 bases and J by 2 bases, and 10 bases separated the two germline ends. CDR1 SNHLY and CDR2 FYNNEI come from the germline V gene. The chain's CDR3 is CASWGEAGANVLTF. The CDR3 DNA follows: TGTGCCAGCTGGGGTGAGGCTGGGGCCAACGTCCTGACTTTC.

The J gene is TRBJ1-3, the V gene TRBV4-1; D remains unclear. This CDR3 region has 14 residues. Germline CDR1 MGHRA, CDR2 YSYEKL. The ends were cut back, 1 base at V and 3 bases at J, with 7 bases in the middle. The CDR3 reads CASSQARFGNTIYF. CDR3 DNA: TGCGCCAGCAGCCAAGCGCGGTTTGGAAACACCATATATTTT.

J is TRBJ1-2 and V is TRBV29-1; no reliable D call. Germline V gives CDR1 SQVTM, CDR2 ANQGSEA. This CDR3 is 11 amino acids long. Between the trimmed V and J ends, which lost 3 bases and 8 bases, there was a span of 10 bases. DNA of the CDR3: TGCAGCGTTGACCAGGATTACGGCTACACCTTC. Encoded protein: CSVDQDYGYTF. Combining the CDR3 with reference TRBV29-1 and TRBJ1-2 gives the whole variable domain SAVISQKPSRDICQRGTSLTIQCQVDSQVTMMFWYRQQPGQSLTLIATANQGSEATYESGFVIDKFPISRPNLTFSTLTVSNMSPEDSSIYLCSVDQDYGYTFGSGTRLTVV.

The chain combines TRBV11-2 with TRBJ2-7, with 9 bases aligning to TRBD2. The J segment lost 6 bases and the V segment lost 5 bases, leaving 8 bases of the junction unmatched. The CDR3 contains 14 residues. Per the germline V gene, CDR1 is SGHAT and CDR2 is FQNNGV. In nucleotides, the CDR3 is TGTGCCAGCAGCGGGGCTGCGGGGGGGCTCGAGCAGTACTTC. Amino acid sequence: CASSGAAGGLEQYF.

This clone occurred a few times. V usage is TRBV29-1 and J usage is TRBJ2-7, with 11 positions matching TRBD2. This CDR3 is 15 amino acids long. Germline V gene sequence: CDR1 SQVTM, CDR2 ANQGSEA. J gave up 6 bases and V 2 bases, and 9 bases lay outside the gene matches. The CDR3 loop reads CSVEKTSGISGEQYF. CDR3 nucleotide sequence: TGCAGCGTTGAAAAGACTAGCGGGATCTCGGGCGAGCAGTACTTC.

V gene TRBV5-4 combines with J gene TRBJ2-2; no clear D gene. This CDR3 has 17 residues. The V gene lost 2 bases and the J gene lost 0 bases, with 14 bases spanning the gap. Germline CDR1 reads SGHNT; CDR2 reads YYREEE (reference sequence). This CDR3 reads CASSFSSLLPNTGELFF. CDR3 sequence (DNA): TGTGCCAGCAGCTTCAGCTCCCTCCTCCCGAACACCGGGGAGCTGTTTTTT.